This passage covers 24 T cell receptor beta chains from one sample sequenced in a study of shared clonotypes between healthy human individuals. TCRdb's copy holds only in-frame clones and misses some; the assay was immunoSEQ multiplex PCR. This sample yields around 2.5 million clones, of which over 85% are seen a single time; 0.36% belongs to the top ten. Material for sequencing was naive CD4+ T cells from PBMCs. Subset of the sample: CD45RA+ positively selected. The receptors shown here come from a man between 18 and 29 years old in good health. Some clones in this sample may be carry-over from other donors' samples.

This chain uses TRBV15 with TRBJ1-5; D ambiguous. The ends were cut back, 2 bases at V and 4 bases at J, with 3 bases in the middle. Germline assignment: CDR1 LNHNV and CDR2 YYDKDF (reference sequence). The CDR3 has 12 residues. The CDR3 sequence: CATSRINQPQHF. The CDR3 DNA follows: TGTGCCACCAGCAGAATTAATCAGCCCCAGCATTTT.

This sequence joins TRBV6-1 and TRBJ2-7; the match to TRBD1 covers 10 bases. V lost 6 bases to trimming and J lost 3 bases; unmatched junction nucleotides: 8. The CDR3 loop spans 15 amino acids. Germline CDR1 is MNHNS and CDR2 is SASEGT. CDR3 nucleotide sequence: TGTGCCAGCAGAAGGAAAGGGACAGGGGACTACGAGCAGTACTTC. Translated: CASRRKGTGDYEQYF.

The J gene is TRBJ2-1, the V gene TRBV15, with D perhaps given as TRBD1 or TRBD2 (5 bases each). Trimming pared 1 base from V and 6 bases from J, leaving 16 bases between. Per germline, CDR1 LNHNV and CDR2 YYDKDF (reference sequence). This CDR3 is built from 16 residues. The CDR3: CATSRGDGLKTNEQFF. CDR3 coding DNA: TGTGCCACCAGCAGAGGGGACGGCCTGAAAACCAATGAGCAGTTCTTC. Supplemented by reference TRBV15 and TRBJ2-1, the full variable domain reads DAMVIQNPRYQVTQFGKPVTLSCSQTLNHNVMYWYQQKSSQAPKLLFHYYDKDFNNEADTPDNFQSRRPNTSFCFLDIRSPGLGDTAMYLCATSRGDGLKTNEQFFGPGTRLTVL.

This chain joins TRBV6-6 and TRBJ1-2, with 8 positions matching TRBD1. The CDR3 is made up of 14 amino acids. V gave up 7 bases and J gave up 1 base; unmatched junction bases: 5. Germline V CDR1 and CDR2: MNHNY, SVGAGI (reference sequence). Written as DNA, the CDR3 is TGTGCCAGCAACCACAGGGGGGATAACTATGGCTACACCTTC. This gives the protein CASNHRGDNYGYTF.

The V gene is TRBV18, the J gene TRBJ2-2, with D possibly TRBD1 on 6 matching bases. V lost 5 bases and J 6 bases, leaving 10 bases between the germline ends. This CDR3 contains 13 residues. From germline, CDR1 is KGHSH and CDR2 LQKENI. The CDR3 sequence is CASSATGPGELFF. As DNA, the CDR3 is TGTGCCAGCTCAGCTACAGGGCCCGGGGAGCTGTTTTTT.

Here the CDR3 reads CASRDAYYADTGELFF. The CDR3 DNA is TGTGCCAGCAGGGACGCTTATTACGCGGACACCGGGGAGCTGTTTTTT. This chain connects TRBV28 to TRBJ2-2; no firm D call. The V end was cut by 6 bases, the J end by 3 bases, with 17 bases between. Germline values: CDR1 MDHEN, CDR2 SYDVKM. The CDR3 covers 16 residues.

The V call is TRBV19, the J call TRBJ1-1; D is undetermined. CDR3 size: 15 residues. Germline V CDR1 and CDR2: LNHDA, SQIVND (reference sequence). Trimming removed 7 bases from V and 4 bases from J, with 19 bases in between. The chain's CDR3 is CASNTKGWQFTEAFF. The CDR3 coding sequence is TGTGCCAGTAATACAAAAGGGTGGCAATTCACTGAAGCTTTCTTT. Filled out from reference TRBV19 and TRBJ1-1, the complete variable domain reads DGGITQSPKYLFRKEGQNVTLSCEQNLNHDAMYWYRQDPGQGLRLIYYSQIVNDFQKGDIAEGYSVSREKKESFPLTVTSAQKNPTAFYLCASNTKGWQFTEAFFGQGTRLTVV.

J is TRBJ2-1 and V is TRBV11-3, with TRBD1 as a possible D gene (5 bases). V was clipped by 5 bases and J by 4 bases, with 15 bases between them. There are 15 residues in the CDR3. CDR1 and CDR2 from the germline V gene are SGHNT and YENEEA. The CDR3 here is CASSLTATAYNEQFF. CDR3 sequence (DNA): TGTGCCAGCAGCCTGACAGCCACGGCGTACAATGAGCAGTTCTTC.

The chain employs TRBV6-1 and TRBJ1-3; weak D call: TRBD1 (6 bases). Germline V gene sequence: CDR1 MNHNS, CDR2 SASEGT. CDR3 length: 17 amino acids. With 2 bases removed from V and 0 bases from J, the gap between germline ends came to 14 bases. CDR3 DNA sequence: TGTGCCAGCAGTGAATCCTGGACAGTTCTCTCTGGAAACACCATATATTTT. As protein: CASSESWTVLSGNTIYF.

This clone was seen a handful of times. This chain joins TRBV4-3 and TRBJ2-7, with D possibly being TRBD2 (7 bases). From germline, CDR1 is LGHNA and CDR2 YSLEER. The CDR3 runs 16 residues. The V gene lost 3 bases and the J gene lost 3 bases, with 18 bases spanning the gap. Here the CDR3 DNA reads TGCGCCAGCAGCCACCTAGGGGGGGCCCGGGGCTACGAGCAGTACTTC. Translating gives CASSHLGGARGYEQYF.

The chain has TRBV4-1 and TRBJ2-3, with TRBD2 as a possible D gene (6 bases). Germline CDR1 reads MGHRA; CDR2 reads YSYEKL. The V end lost 2 bases, the J end lost 0 bases, and 12 bases lay between the germline ends. This CDR3 is built from 16 residues. The CDR3 coding sequence is TGCGCCAGCAGCCAATGGGACTCCCCAAGCACAGATACGCAGTATTTT. Its protein is CASSQWDSPSTDTQYF.

V usage is TRBV11-2 and J usage is TRBJ1-5; TRBD1 aligns across 8 bases. The CDR3 contains 12 residues. Germline V CDR1 and CDR2: SGHAT, FQNNGV. J was trimmed by 11 bases and V by 5 bases; bases with no gene match: 5. CDR3 loop: CASSVNRGAQHF. CDR3 nucleotide sequence: TGTGCCAGCAGCGTTAACAGGGGGGCCCAGCATTTT.

The J gene is TRBJ1-1, the V gene TRBV4-1; D unclear. V was shortened by 0 bases and J by 0 bases, with 11 bases between the two germline ends. This CDR3 has 16 residues. The germline gives CDR1 MGHRA, CDR2 YSYEKL. CDR3 sequence (DNA): TGCGCCAGCAGCCAAGAGAGCCTTCGGGTGAACACTGAAGCTTTCTTT. Residues: CASSQESLRVNTEAFF.

This chain uses TRBV7-2 with TRBJ1-3; 7 positions match TRBD1. The germline gives CDR1 SGHTA, CDR2 FQGNSA. This CDR3 comprises 15 residues. J was trimmed by 0 bases and V by 2 bases; bases with no gene match: 1. The CDR3: CASSLPGGSGNTIYF. CDR3 nucleotide sequence: TGTGCCAGCAGCTTACCAGGGGGCTCTGGAAACACCATATATTTT.

This sequence joins TRBV5-1 and TRBJ2-5, with 13 bases aligning to TRBD2. The germline gives CDR1 SGHRS, CDR2 YFSETQ. There are 15 residues in the CDR3. V shed 8 bases, J shed 5 bases, and the junction held 9 bases outside the gene matches. CDR3 sequence: CASTGLAGALETQYF. The CDR3 DNA reads TGCGCCAGTACCGGACTAGCGGGGGCCTTGGAGACCCAGTACTTC.

The rearrangement joins TRBV7-6 to TRBJ2-5, with a possible D match to TRBD1 (7 bases). Trimming pared 5 bases from V and 5 bases from J, leaving 21 bases between. CDR3 length: 16 residues. The germline V gene encodes CDR1 SGHVS and CDR2 FNYEAQ. This CDR3 is CASSPGGQRGGETQYF. The CDR3 DNA is TGTGCCAGCAGCCCAGGGGGACAGCGAGGAGGGGAGACCCAGTACTTC.

CDR3 protein: CASSQTTAGSEKLFF. The CDR3 DNA reads as TGTGCCAGCAGTCAAACGACAGCTGGGAGTGAAAAACTGTTTTTT. V usage is TRBV6-5 and J usage is TRBJ1-4; perhaps TRBD1 as D (5 bases). The V gene's germline CDR1 is MNHEY and CDR2 SVGAGI. The CDR3 spans 15 residues. V was clipped by 5 bases and J by 7 bases, with 17 bases between them.

CDR3 protein: CASSVPQGSGDNEQFF. The CDR3 coding sequence is TGCGCCAGCAGCGTCCCGCAGGGGTCTGGGGACAATGAGCAGTTCTTC. The chain recombines TRBV5-1 with TRBJ2-1, with D tentatively TRBD1 (6 bases). Trimming pared 4 bases from V and 5 bases from J, leaving 19 bases between. CDR1 is SGHRS, CDR2 YFSETQ, per germline. The CDR3 spans 16 residues.

V gene TRBV19 combines with J gene TRBJ1-5; a possible D gene is TRBD1 (5 bases). Germline CDR1 LNHDA, CDR2 SQIVND (reference sequence). Trimming left V 3 bases short and J 0 bases short, with 12 bases between. The CDR3 is 16 residues long. The CDR3 sequence: CASSMSGKYSNQPQHF. In DNA form, the CDR3 reads TGTGCCAGTAGTATGTCAGGGAAATATAGCAATCAGCCCCAGCATTTT.

The chain couples TRBV28 to TRBJ2-1, with 15 bases identical to TRBD2. The germline V gene has CDR1 MDHEN and CDR2 SYDVKM. V lost 5 bases to trimming and J lost 1 base; unmatched junction nucleotides: 9. The CDR3 extends over 19 amino acids. CDR3 loop: CASSPRRTSGRGSYNEQFF. DNA for the CDR3: TGTGCCAGCAGTCCGAGGCGGACTAGCGGGAGGGGGTCCTACAATGAGCAGTTCTTC.

V and J are TRBV19 and TRBJ1-2; no definite D call. This CDR3 is 13 amino acids long. Trimming pared 1 base from V and 6 bases from J, leaving 9 bases between. Germline values: CDR1 LNHDA, CDR2 SQIVND (reference sequence). CDR3 loop: CASSIGPTHGYTF. The CDR3, as DNA: TGTGCCAGTAGTATAGGACCAACCCATGGCTACACCTTC.

The chain has TRBV6-6 and TRBJ2-1; 9 bases line up with TRBD1. Germline CDR1 and CDR2: MNHNY and SVGAGI (reference sequence). V dropped 0 bases and J dropped 1; count of bases not matched to a gene: 1. The CDR3 has 16 amino acids. In DNA form, the CDR3 reads TGTGCCAGCAGTTACTCCGACAGGGGGTCCTACAATGAGCAGTTCTTC. It codes for CASSYSDRGSYNEQFF.

V is TRBV5-4 and J is TRBJ1-3; 7 nucleotides align to TRBD1. CDR3 length equals 14 residues. Germline V gene data show CDR1 as SGHNT and CDR2 as YYREEE (reference sequence). The V segment lost 4 bases and the J segment 3 bases; nucleotides outside the gene matches: 4. The CDR3 here is CASSARDSGNTIYF. CDR3 sequence (DNA): TGTGCCAGCAGCGCCCGGGACAGTGGAAACACCATATATTTT.

V is TRBV19 and J is TRBJ1-4; TRBD1 matches at 7 bases. The V and J ends lost 5 bases and 0 bases, in that order; junction bases with no gene match: 6. This CDR3 region has 16 residues. Germline CDR1 is LNHDA and CDR2 is SQIVND (reference sequence). CDR3 sequence (DNA): TGTGCCAGTAGTTCGACCGACAGGGCAACTAATGAAAAACTGTTTTTT. Its translation: CASSSTDRATNEKLFF.